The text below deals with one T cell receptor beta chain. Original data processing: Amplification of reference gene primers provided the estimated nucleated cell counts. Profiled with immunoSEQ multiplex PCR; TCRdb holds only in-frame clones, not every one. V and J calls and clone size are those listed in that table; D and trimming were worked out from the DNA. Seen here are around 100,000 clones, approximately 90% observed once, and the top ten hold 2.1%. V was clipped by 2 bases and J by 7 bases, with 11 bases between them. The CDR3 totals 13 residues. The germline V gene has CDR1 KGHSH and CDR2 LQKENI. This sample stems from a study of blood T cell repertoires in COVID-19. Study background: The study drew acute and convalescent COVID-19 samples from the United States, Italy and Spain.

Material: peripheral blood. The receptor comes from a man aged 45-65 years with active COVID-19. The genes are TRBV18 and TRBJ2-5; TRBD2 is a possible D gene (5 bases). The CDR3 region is CASSPAGKATQYF. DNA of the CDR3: TGTGCCAGCTCACCAGCCGGGAAGGCGACCCAGTACTTC.